The 27 T cell receptor beta chains presented below share a single source sample, sequenced in a study of monozygotic twins with inflammatory bowel disease. TCRdb reanalyzed the 5' RACE reads, giving one entry per CDR3 protein sequence and no DNA. This repertoire includes 400,000 to 500,000 distinct CDR3 sequences. The specimen was blood. These receptors came from a human donor with ulcerative colitis or Crohn's disease, or a healthy co-twin of an affected twin (not recorded which).

This chain joins TRBV5-1 and TRBJ1-1. CDR3 size: 14 residues. Germline CDR1 is SGHRS and CDR2 is YFSETQ. The chain's CDR3 is CASSPEFMNTEAFF.

The chain is built from TRBV13 and TRBJ2-3; the D call from TCRdb, TRBD2, cannot be confirmed without DNA. Germline CDR1 is PRHDT and CDR2 is FYEKMQ (reference sequence). The CDR3 loop spans 17 amino acids. This chain's CDR3 is CASSLVGGRARTDTQYF. Combining the CDR3 with reference TRBV13 and TRBJ2-3 gives the whole variable domain AAGVIQSPRHLIKEKRETATLKCYPIPRHDTVYWYQQGPGQDPQFLISFYEKMQSDKGSIPDRFSAQQFSDYHSELNMSSLELGDSALYFCASSLVGGRARTDTQYFGPGTRLTVL.

V is TRBV11-2 and J is TRBJ2-1; TCRdb gives TRBD1 as the D gene, but with no DNA this cannot be confirmed. The CDR3 spans 16 residues. Germline V CDR1 and CDR2: SGHAT, FQNNGV. CDR3 residues: CASRYPGRGGLNEQFF.

The CDR3: CASSFTFLAGGAGELFF. V usage is TRBV7-3 and J usage is TRBJ2-2; TCRdb outputs TRBD2, but without DNA this stays unchecked. Germline CDR1 is SGHTA and CDR2 is FQGTGA. There are 17 residues in the CDR3.

V is TRBV5-4 and J is TRBJ2-1; TCRdb lists TRBD1, though no DNA is available to test this call. CDR1 is SGHNT, CDR2 YYREEE, per germline (reference sequence). CDR3 size: 14 residues. The CDR3 region is CASSFPLGGGEQFF.

The chain couples TRBV29-1 to TRBJ1-4. CDR1 and CDR2 (germline): SQVTM, ANQGSEA. This CDR3 has 14 amino acids. CDR3 protein: CSVMSSGFNEKLFF.

The chain is built from TRBV30 and TRBJ2-3; the D call from TCRdb, TRBD1, cannot be confirmed without DNA. This CDR3 has 15 amino acids. Germline assignment: CDR1 GTSNPN and CDR2 SVGIG (reference sequence). The CDR3 reads CAWSVARGRADTQYF.

The V gene is TRBV7-8, the J gene TRBJ2-3; the TCRdb call, TRBD2, lacks DNA for checking. Germline loops: CDR1 SGHVS, CDR2 FQNEAQ. The CDR3 has 20 residues. CDR3 sequence reads: CASSLALAGGSSRYTDTQYF.

The V gene is TRBV20-1, the J gene TRBJ2-1. The CDR3 consists of 14 residues. Per the germline V gene, CDR1 is DFQATT and CDR2 is SNEGSKA (reference sequence). The CDR3 sequence is CSASPSLGSNEQFF.

The gene calls are TRBV4-1 and TRBJ1-2. Germline values: CDR1 MGHRA, CDR2 YSYEKL. The CDR3 totals 11 residues. The CDR3 loop is CASSEGGFYTF.

V gene TRBV10-1 combines with J gene TRBJ2-1; TCRdb designates TRBD2, a call that cannot be tested without DNA. Germline lookup yields CDR1 WNHNN and CDR2 SYGVQD (reference sequence). This CDR3 is built from 16 residues. CDR3 loop: CASSEGALSRRNEQFF.

V gene TRBV7-9 combines with J gene TRBJ2-7; absent DNA, TCRdb's TRBD2 call cannot be checked. This CDR3 comprises 15 residues. Germline loops: CDR1 SEHNR, CDR2 FQNEAQ (reference sequence). The CDR3 reads CASSLGARGSYEQYF.

This chain connects TRBV7-6 to TRBJ2-5. Germline V gives CDR1 SGHVS, CDR2 FNYEAQ. The CDR3 is 12 residues long. The CDR3: CASSFAGETQYF.

The chain is built from TRBV2 and TRBJ2-7; the TCRdb call, TRBD2, lacks DNA for checking. The CDR3 extends over 15 amino acids. Germline CDR1 SNHLY, CDR2 FYNNEI. CDR3 sequence: CASSEGRGPPYEQYF.

The chain employs TRBV11-2 and TRBJ2-1; TCRdb designates TRBD2, a call that cannot be tested without DNA. This CDR3 comprises 14 residues. Germline CDR1 reads SGHAT; CDR2 reads FQNNGV. The CDR3 protein is CASSPLAGANEQFF.

The chain joins TRBV20-1 to TRBJ2-5. Germline V gene data show CDR1 as DFQATT and CDR2 as SNEGSKA (reference sequence). The CDR3 consists of 12 residues. CDR3 loop: CSAREVAETQYF.

The chain recombines TRBV5-4 with TRBJ2-2; as DNA is missing, the TRBD2 call by TCRdb cannot be tested. The V gene's germline CDR1 is SGHNT and CDR2 YYREEE (reference sequence). The CDR3 consists of 15 residues. The CDR3 here is CASSLGTKNTGELFF.

This sequence joins TRBV29-1 and TRBJ2-7; TCRdb's D gene call, TRBD1, goes unchecked for lack of DNA. CDR1 and CDR2 (germline): SQVTM, ANQGSEA. The length of the CDR3 is 14 residues. The CDR3 loop is CSVELGTASYEQYF.

V is TRBV5-1 and J is TRBJ1-2. The CDR3 totals 14 residues. CDR1 and CDR2 from the germline V gene are SGHRS and YFSETQ. The CDR3 is CASSFLNDAYGYTF.

The V call is TRBV9, the J call TRBJ2-6. CDR1 is SGDLS, CDR2 YYNGEE, per germline. The CDR3 contains 14 residues. CDR3 protein: CASSANAGANVLTF.

The chain links TRBV6-1 to TRBJ2-3. The germline V gene has CDR1 MNHNS and CDR2 SASEGT. The CDR3 runs to 13 residues. The CDR3: CASGSNFVETQYF.

The chain carries TRBV5-8 and TRBJ1-2; TCRdb returns TRBD1, unconfirmable since there is no DNA. The CDR3 extends over 14 amino acids. Germline V gives CDR1 SGHTS, CDR2 YDEGEE. The CDR3 here is CASRLGGAGYGYTF.

The chain employs TRBV3-1 and TRBJ1-1; as DNA is missing, the TRBD1 call by TCRdb cannot be tested. Germline values: CDR1 LGHDT, CDR2 YNNKEL (reference sequence). The CDR3 loop spans 15 amino acids. The CDR3 sequence: CASSLTGTTIAEAFF.

The rearrangement uses TRBV6-5 and TRBJ1-3. Germline V gene data show CDR1 as MNHEY and CDR2 as SVGAGI. There are 16 residues in the CDR3. The CDR3 spells CASSYVGTGSGNTIYF.

The chain recombines TRBV5-1 with TRBJ1-1; TCRdb's D call, TRBD1, is unchecked because there is no DNA. Germline CDR1 and CDR2: SGHRS and YFSETQ. This CDR3 is 15 amino acids long. CDR3 in amino acids: CASSLGYRGNTEAFF.

The chain joins TRBV14 to TRBJ2-2. CDR1 and CDR2 (germline): SGHDN, FVKESK. CDR3 length: 14 amino acids. The CDR3 loop is CASSQLSNTGELFF.

The V call is TRBV15, the J call TRBJ2-4; as DNA is missing, the TRBD2 call by TCRdb cannot be tested. CDR3 length equals 17 residues. Germline CDR1 LNHNV, CDR2 YYDKDF (reference sequence). CDR3: CATSRDAGNIAKNIQYF. Full variable domain (outside the CDR3, taken from reference TRBV15 and TRBJ2-4): DAMVIQNPRYQVTQFGKPVTLSCSQTLNHNVMYWYQQKSSQAPKLLFHYYDKDFNNEADTPDNFQSRRPNTSFCFLDIRSPGLGDTAMYLCATSRDAGNIAKNIQYFGAGTRLSVL.